This T cell receptor (beta chain) derives from a study of blood T cell repertoires in COVID-19. Study context: Samples came from the United States, Italy and Spain, spanning acute and convalescent COVID-19. Sample material is recorded as cDNA or gDNA derived from T cells, B-cell-depleted T cells, or PBMCs.

Under the authors' procedure: The assay estimated nucleated cells by amplifying reference gene primers. Using immunoSEQ multiplex PCR, the repertoire was profiled, and TCRdb retains in-frame clones only, with some absent. V and J calls and clone size are given by that table; D and trimming were obtained from the DNA. The sample lists around 6,500 clones, 80% to 90% occurring once. Germline CDR1 MRHNA, CDR2 SNTAGT. This CDR3 has 14 amino acids. The junction had 8 bases not matched to a gene; V was cut back by 4 bases and J by 5 bases. The sample consisted of peripheral blood. The chain combines TRBV6-4 with TRBJ2-7; 7 bases match TRBD1. This receptor was obtained from a man aged 65-85 years with active COVID-19. As DNA, the CDR3 is TGTGCCAGCAGTGCAGCTAGGGGGCCAGACGAGCAGTACTTC. Protein: CASSAARGPDEQYF.